The rows below give T cell receptor beta chains drawn from one sample of a study of cytomegalovirus exposure and HLA in healthy donors. Generated by immunoSEQ multiplex PCR, the TCRdb table keeps only in-frame clones and is missing some. The profile shows 120,000 or so clones, 70% to 80% of them singletons. The sample comprised PBMCs. Every receptor here comes from a young man in good health and CMV-seronegative. The CDR3 runs from the conserved cysteine through the conserved F or W. Fields, in order: clone size, V gene, J gene, D gene, CDR3 DNA, CDR3 protein. D genes are given only for firm matches. Where a row states a size, it is once, few, many or the class of an expanded clone; other rows omit it.

>-|TRBV10-3|TRBJ2-1|-
TGTGCCACGGAGGCTAGCGATGAGCAGTTCTTC
CATEASDEQFF
>-|TRBV5-6|TRBJ1-2|-
TGTGCCAGCAGCACCGTCTGGGGAGAATATGGCTACACCTTC
CASSTVWGEYGYTF
>-|TRBV5-4|TRBJ2-3|-
TGTGCCAGCAGCTCTAAATTTGAACGGGTGCAGTATTTT
CASSSKFERVQYF
>-|TRBV4-3|TRBJ1-4|TRBD1
TGCGCCAGCAGCTCAGGGACAGGGTCTTATGAAAAACTGTTTTTT
CASSSGTGSYEKLFF
>-|TRBV9|TRBJ2-7|TRBD2
TGTGCCAGCAGCGCCGTGGGAAGCGGGAGTTATCTTGAGCAGTACTTC
CASSAVGSGSYLEQYF
>-|TRBV7-9|TRBJ2-5|-
TGTGCCAGCAGCTTAGCGTTGGGGTCGAGGGGGGAGACCCAGTACTTC
CASSLALGSRGETQYF
>-|TRBV5-1|TRBJ1-1|-
TGCGCCAGCAGCGGGGGGATTGGGACTGAAGCTTTCTTT
CASSGGIGTEAFF
>-|TRBV11-2|TRBJ1-1|TRBD1
TGTGCCAGCAGCACGGACAGGGGGGTCGCTGAAGCTTTCTTT
CASSTDRGVAEAFF
>-|TRBV4-1|TRBJ1-3|-
TGCGCCAGCAGCTGGGAGGCCTACTCTGGAAACACCATATATTTT
CASSWEAYSGNTIYF
>-|TRBV13|TRBJ1-3|-
TGTGCCAGCAGCTTAGCGGGGCAGGGGTTTTCTGGAAACACCATATATTTT
CASSLAGQGFSGNTIYF
>-|TRBV5-4|TRBJ2-1|-
TGTGCCAGCAGCTTCGGTGGCTCCTACAATGAGCAGTTCTTC
CASSFGGSYNEQFF
>-|TRBV5-1|TRBJ2-7|TRBD1
TGCGCCAGCAGCTCTGGGACAGGACCGGGCTACGAGCAGTACTTC
CASSSGTGPGYEQYF
>-|TRBV21-1|TRBJ2-2|-
TGTGCCAGCAGCAAGAAACAGGGGAGGAACACCGGGGAGCTGTTTTTT
CASSKKQGRNTGELFF
>-|TRBV28|TRBJ1-1|-
TGTGCCAGCAGTTTATACACCTCTCAGAACACTGAAGCTTTCTTT
CASSLYTSQNTEAFF
>-|TRBV5-4|TRBJ2-7|-
TGTGCCAGCAGTGTCGGGGCGGAGGGGATTCGGGAGCAGTACTTC
CASSVGAEGIREQYF
>once|TRBV29-1|TRBJ2-7|TRBD1
TGCAGCGTGGGACACAGGGGCTACGAGCAGTACTTC
CSVGHRGYEQYF
>-|TRBV28|TRBJ2-6|-
TGTGCCAGCAGTTTGCCGGTCCTTGGGGCCAACGTCCTGACTTTC
CASSLPVLGANVLTF
>-|TRBV5-1|TRBJ2-1|TRBD2
TGCGCCAGCGGCAGGTCGACTAGCGGGACCTACAATGAGCAGTTCTTC
CASGRSTSGTYNEQFF
>-|TRBV29-1|TRBJ2-1|-
TGCAGCGCCGCGAATAATGAGCAGTTCTTC
CSAANNEQFF
>-|TRBV2|TRBJ1-5|-
TGTGCCAGCAGCGGGGGGCAGGGCGGATGGAGGAGCAATCAGCCCCAGCATTTT
CASSGGQGGWRSNQPQHF
>few|TRBV6-5|TRBJ1-4|-
TGTGCCAGCAGTTACTCGGGCAGGGTAGATGAAAAACTGTTTTTT
CASSYSGRVDEKLFF
>few|TRBV27|TRBJ1-1|-
TGTGCCAGCGGGAGGGGGGATATGAACACTGAAGCTTTCTTT
CASGRGDMNTEAFF
>-|TRBV4-1|TRBJ1-2|-
TGCGCCAGCAGCCAAGAGGGGGCCAGCCGGGCTAACTATGGCTACACCTTC
CASSQEGASRANYGYTF
>-|TRBV19|TRBJ2-2|-
TGTGCCAGTAGGCCGCGGCCGAACACCGGGGAGCTGTTTTTT
CASRPRPNTGELFF
>-|TRBV29-1|TRBJ2-7|TRBD1
TGCAGCGCTGAGACCCGGGACAGGGGGAAGTACGAGCAGTACTTC
CSAETRDRGKYEQYF
>few|TRBV10-1|TRBJ2-5|-
TGCGCCAGCAGTGATTCCCGCGCCGGAGGGGAGACCCAGTACTTC
CASSDSRAGGETQYF
>-|TRBV29-1|TRBJ2-3|TRBD2
TGCAGCGTTGAAGGACTAGCGGGGGGTATACAGTATTTT
CSVEGLAGGIQYF
>-|TRBV5-1|TRBJ2-3|TRBD1
TGCGCCAGCAGCTTGACAGGGGGCGGATGGGATACGCAGTATTTT
CASSLTGGGWDTQYF
>-|TRBV4-1|TRBJ1-1|-
TGCGCCAGCAGCCAAGAACGCGCGGGTGACACTGAAGCTTTCTTT
CASSQERAGDTEAFF
>-|TRBV19|TRBJ1-1|-
TGTGCCAGTAGTATCCGGGGTAGGGAGAACACTGAAGCTTTCTTT
CASSIRGRENTEAFF
>-|TRBV14|TRBJ1-6|TRBD1
TGTGCCAGCAGCCCGACAGGGTATAATTCACCCCTCCACTTT
CASSPTGYNSPLHF
>-|TRBV28|TRBJ2-4|-
TGTGCCAGCAGTTTACAGGGGAGAGAGGACATTCAGTACTTC
CASSLQGREDIQYF
>-|TRBV6-1|TRBJ1-5|-
TGTGCCACCCATCCGGCAGGGCCGTCATATCAGCCCCAGCATTTT
CATHPAGPSYQPQHF
>-|TRBV6-5|TRBJ2-7|-
TGTGCCAGCAGTTTCTCAGGGGTTCGCGGCGAGCAGTACTTC
CASSFSGVRGEQYF
>-|TRBV7-2|TRBJ1-5|-
TGTGCCAGCAGCACCTCAGGGAAAGTTCAGCCCCAGCATTTT
CASSTSGKVQPQHF
>-|TRBV19|TRBJ2-1|-
TGTGCCAGTAGTAGTGCGGGGAGCTCCTACAATGAGCAGTTCTTC
CASSSAGSSYNEQFF
>once|TRBV29-1|TRBJ2-1|-
TGCAGCGTTGAAGATTGGAGAACTACCTACAATGAGCAGTTCTTC
CSVEDWRTTYNEQFF
>-|TRBV4-1|TRBJ1-6|TRBD1
TGCGCCAGCAGCCAAGACCCCTCCGACAGGGGCAATTCACCCCTCCACTTT
CASSQDPSDRGNSPLHF
>few|TRBV4-2|TRBJ1-2|-
TGTGCCAGCAGCCGCGCAGGGGTCACTGGCTACACCTTC
CASSRAGVTGYTF
>-|TRBV15|TRBJ2-3|-
TGTGCCACCAGCAGCTGGGTTGTCGAGGGGGTTTTGCGTACAGATACGCAGTATTTT
CATSSWVVEGVLRTDTQYF
>-|TRBV7-6|TRBJ2-5|-
TGTGCCAGCAGCTTAGCGCGAGCTGTCGGAGAGACCCAGTACTTC
CASSLARAVGETQYF
>-|TRBV6-6|TRBJ2-5|-
TGTGCCAGCAGTTACTCGCACAGGGATGGAAAGACCCAGTACTTC
CASSYSHRDGKTQYF
>-|TRBV28|TRBJ1-2|TRBD1
TGTGCCAGCAGTTTATCCAGGGGGGCAACAGGGAACTATGGCTACACCTTC
CASSLSRGATGNYGYTF
>-|TRBV27|TRBJ1-1|-
TGTGCCAGCAGGGAATGGGGGGGAAGAAGGCACACTGAAGCTTTCTTT
CASREWGGRRHTEAFF
>-|TRBV6-5|TRBJ2-7|TRBD1
TGTGCCAGCAGGACAGGGACCTACGAGCAGTACTTC
CASRTGTYEQYF
>-|TRBV11-3|TRBJ2-3|-
TGTGCCAGCAGCTTAAGTCAGTCCACAGATACGCAGTATTTT
CASSLSQSTDTQYF
>once|TRBV5-1|TRBJ2-7|TRBD1
TGCGCCAGCAGCAAGGTCGTCCGGACAGGGAGAAGCTCCTACGAGCAGTACTTC
CASSKVVRTGRSSYEQYF
>-|TRBV7-3|TRBJ2-3|-
TGTGCCAGCAGCCGAGACTTAGTTAGCACAGATACGCAGTATTTT
CASSRDLVSTDTQYF
>-|TRBV20-1|TRBJ1-1|-
TGCAGTGCTAGGAGGAACACTGAAGCTTTCTTT
CSARRNTEAFF
>-|TRBV21-1|TRBJ1-1|-
TGTGCCAGCAGCAAAACAGGGGGCGCGGACACTGAAGCTTTCTTT
CASSKTGGADTEAFF
>once|TRBV10-3|TRBJ2-1|-
TGTGCCATCAGGGAGTCTAGCTACAATGAGCAGTTCTTC
CAIRESSYNEQFF
>few|TRBV6-4|TRBJ2-7|TRBD2
TGTGCCAGCAGTGACTCGACTAGCGGGAGCGAGCAGTACTTC
CASSDSTSGSEQYF
>-|TRBV4-2|TRBJ1-3|TRBD1
TGTGCCAGCAGCGTCGTCGGACAGGGGGTCGGCACCATATATTTT
CASSVVGQGVGTIYF
>-|TRBV5-6|TRBJ1-1|TRBD1
TGTGCCAGCAGGGGGACAGGGGCGAACACTGAAGCTTTCTTT
CASRGTGANTEAFF
>-|TRBV20-1|TRBJ2-7|TRBD1
TGCAGTGCTGGGACAGACTACGAGCAGTACTTC
CSAGTDYEQYF
>-|TRBV4-2|TRBJ1-1|-
TGTGCCAGCAGACTCTCCCTGAACACTGAAGCTTTCTTT
CASRLSLNTEAFF
>-|TRBV9|TRBJ1-2|-
TGTGCCAGCAGCGTAGACAGGCGTGATAACTATGGCTACACCTTC
CASSVDRRDNYGYTF